Sequencing of this T cell receptor (beta chain) was carried out in a study of regulatory T cells in long-lasting Graves disease. Findings and limits, study-wide: Among the persistent patients, 2,741 public clonotypes were shared, more than the 950 to 1,000 shared among new patients.

With regard to this clonotype: Its antigen remains unknown. A far bigger clonotype differs at one base, so this is likely a read error.

Germline CDR1 is SGHTA and CDR2 is FQGTGA. Between the trimmed V and J ends, which lost 5 bases and 9 bases, there was a span of 19 bases. The CDR3 runs 14 residues. iRepertoire HTBI primers and Arm-PCR of CDR3 regions built TCR beta libraries. TCRdb reprocessed the multiplex PCR reads via MiXCR and lists one record per CDR3 protein. The sample includes approximately 480,000 distinct CDR3 sequences, 15% to 20% of them seen just once. As to time point: newly diagnosed GD, antithyroid drugs for less than 3 months. PBMC-derived RNA was used for the TCR library. This sample was shared with a second study, whose subject was T cells in Graves' hyperthyroidism and ophthalmopathy. That publication notes: Most thyroid clonotypes expanded above 0.001 appeared in blood too.

This chain joins TRBV7-3 and TRBJ2-5, with TRBD2 as a possible D gene (6 bases). Source: peripheral blood mononuclear cells (PBMCs), taken at new diagnosis, from a patient treated with antithyroid drugs. This TCR derives from a middle-aged man with Graves disease. CDR3: CASSRRRAGEAQYF. CDR3 in DNA: TGTGCCAGCAGCCGCCGGAGGGCCGGGGAGGCCCAGTACTTC.